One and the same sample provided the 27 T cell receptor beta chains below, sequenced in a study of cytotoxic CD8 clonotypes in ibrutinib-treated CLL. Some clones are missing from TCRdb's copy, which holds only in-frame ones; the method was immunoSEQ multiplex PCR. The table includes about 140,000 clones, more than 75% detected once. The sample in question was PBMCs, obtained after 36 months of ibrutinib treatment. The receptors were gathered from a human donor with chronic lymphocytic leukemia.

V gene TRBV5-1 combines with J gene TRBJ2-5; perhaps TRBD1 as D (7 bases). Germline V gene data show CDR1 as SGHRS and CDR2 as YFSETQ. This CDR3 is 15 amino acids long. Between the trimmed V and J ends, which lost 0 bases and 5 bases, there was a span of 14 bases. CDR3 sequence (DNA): TGCGCCAGCAGCTTGGATGGGGGGACAGTTGAGACCCAGTACTTC. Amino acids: CASSLDGGTVETQYF. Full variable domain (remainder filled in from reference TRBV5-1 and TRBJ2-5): KAGVTQTPRYLIKTRGQQVTLSCSPISGHRSVSWYQQTPGQGLQFLFEYFSETQRNKGNFPGRFSGRQFSNSRSEMNVSTLELGDSALYLCASSLDGGTVETQYFGPGTRLLVL.

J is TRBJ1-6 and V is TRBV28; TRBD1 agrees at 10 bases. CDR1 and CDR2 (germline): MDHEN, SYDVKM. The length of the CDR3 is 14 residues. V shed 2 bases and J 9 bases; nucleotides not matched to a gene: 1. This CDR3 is CASSLGQGVSPLHF. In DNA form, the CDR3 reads TGTGCCAGCAGTTTAGGACAGGGGGTTTCACCCCTCCACTTT. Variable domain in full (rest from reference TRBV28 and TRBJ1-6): DVKVTQSSRYLVKRTGEKVFLECVQDMDHENMFWYRQDPGLGLRLIYFSYDVKMKEKGDIPEGYSVSREKKERFSLILESASTNQTSMYLCASSLGQGVSPLHFGNGTRLTVT.

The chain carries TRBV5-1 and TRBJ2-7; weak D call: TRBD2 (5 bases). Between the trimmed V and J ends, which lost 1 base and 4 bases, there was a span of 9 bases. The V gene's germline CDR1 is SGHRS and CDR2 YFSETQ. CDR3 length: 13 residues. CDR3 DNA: TGCGCCAGCAGCTTGTCTAGCCAATACGAGCAGTACTTC. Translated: CASSLSSQYEQYF. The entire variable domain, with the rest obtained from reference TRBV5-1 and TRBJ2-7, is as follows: KAGVTQTPRYLIKTRGQQVTLSCSPISGHRSVSWYQQTPGQGLQFLFEYFSETQRNKGNFPGRFSGRQFSNSRSEMNVSTLELGDSALYLCASSLSSQYEQYFGPGTRLTVT.

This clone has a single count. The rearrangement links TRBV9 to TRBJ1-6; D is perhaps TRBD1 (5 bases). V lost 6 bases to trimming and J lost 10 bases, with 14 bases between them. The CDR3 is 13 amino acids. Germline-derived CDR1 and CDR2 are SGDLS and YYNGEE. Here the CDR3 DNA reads TGTGCCAGCACCCAGGGAGGACGCTCACCCCTCCACTTT. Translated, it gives CASTQGGRSPLHF.

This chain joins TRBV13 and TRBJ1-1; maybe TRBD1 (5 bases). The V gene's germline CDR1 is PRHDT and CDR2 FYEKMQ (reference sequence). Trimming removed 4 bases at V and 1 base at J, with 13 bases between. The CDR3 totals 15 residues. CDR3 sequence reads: CASSWGPGANTEAFF. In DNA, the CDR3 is TGTGCCAGCAGCTGGGGCCCGGGAGCGAACACTGAAGCTTTCTTT.

DNA for the CDR3: TGTGCCACCAGCAGTCTTGGGGTCTCTGGAAACACCATATATTTT. Translation: CATSSLGVSGNTIYF. The chain uses TRBV15 and TRBJ1-3; D not certain. The V gene's germline CDR1 is LNHNV and CDR2 YYDKDF (reference sequence). V lost 3 bases, J lost 0 bases, and 9 bases lay in between. CDR3 size: 15 residues.

This CDR3 is CASSVGAGEGGYTF. CDR3 bases: TGTGCCAGCAGCGTAGGGGCAGGGGAAGGTGGCTACACCTTC. The gene calls are TRBV9 and TRBJ1-2; the D gene is possibly TRBD1 (6 bases). The CDR3 spans 14 residues. Trimming cost V 0 bases and J 7 bases, with 13 bases left between them. In germline, CDR1 is SGDLS, CDR2 YYNGEE. The whole variable domain, remainder taken from reference TRBV9 and TRBJ1-2, is DSGVTQTPKHLITATGQRVTLRCSPRSGDLSVYWYQQSLDQGLQFLIQYYNGEERAKGNILERFSAQQFPDLHSELNLSSLELGDSALYFCASSVGAGEGGYTFGSGTRLTVV.

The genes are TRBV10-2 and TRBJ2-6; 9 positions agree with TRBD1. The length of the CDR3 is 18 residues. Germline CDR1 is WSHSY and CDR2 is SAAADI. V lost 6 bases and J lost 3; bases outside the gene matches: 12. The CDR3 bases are TGCGCCAGCAGGGCCCGGGACAGGGTTCTTGGTGGGGCCAACGTCCTGACTTTC. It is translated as CASRARDRVLGGANVLTF.

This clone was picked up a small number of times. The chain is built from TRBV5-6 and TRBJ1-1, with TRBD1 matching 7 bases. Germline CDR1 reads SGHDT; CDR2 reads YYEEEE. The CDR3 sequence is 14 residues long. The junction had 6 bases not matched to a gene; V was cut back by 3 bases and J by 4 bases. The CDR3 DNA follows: TGTGCCAGCAGCTCTCGACAGGGAGTCACTGAAGCTTTCTTT. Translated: CASSSRQGVTEAFF.

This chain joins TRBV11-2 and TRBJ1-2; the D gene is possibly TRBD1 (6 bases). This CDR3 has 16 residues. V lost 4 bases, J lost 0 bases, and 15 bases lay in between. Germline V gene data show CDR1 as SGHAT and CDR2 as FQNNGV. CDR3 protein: CASSSAGDGANYGYTF. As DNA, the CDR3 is TGTGCCAGCAGCTCAGCAGGGGATGGGGCTAACTATGGCTACACCTTC.

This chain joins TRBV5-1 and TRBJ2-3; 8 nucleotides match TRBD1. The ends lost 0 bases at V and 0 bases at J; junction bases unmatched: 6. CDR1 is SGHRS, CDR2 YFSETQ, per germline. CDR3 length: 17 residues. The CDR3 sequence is CASSLAYRGASTDTQYF. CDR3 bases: TGCGCCAGCAGCTTGGCCTACAGGGGGGCCAGCACAGATACGCAGTATTTT.

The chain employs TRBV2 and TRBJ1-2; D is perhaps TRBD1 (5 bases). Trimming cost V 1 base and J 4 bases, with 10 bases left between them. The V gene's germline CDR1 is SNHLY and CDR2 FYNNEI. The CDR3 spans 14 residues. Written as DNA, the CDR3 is TGTGCCAGCAGTGAAGGGACCGGGGGCTATGGCTACACCTTC. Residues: CASSEGTGGYGYTF.

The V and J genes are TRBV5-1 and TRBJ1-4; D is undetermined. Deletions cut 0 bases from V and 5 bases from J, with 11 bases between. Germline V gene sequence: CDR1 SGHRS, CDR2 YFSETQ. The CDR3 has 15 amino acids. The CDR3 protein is CASSLGVLGNEKLFF. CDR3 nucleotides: TGCGCCAGCAGCTTGGGGGTCCTAGGGAATGAAAAACTGTTTTTT.

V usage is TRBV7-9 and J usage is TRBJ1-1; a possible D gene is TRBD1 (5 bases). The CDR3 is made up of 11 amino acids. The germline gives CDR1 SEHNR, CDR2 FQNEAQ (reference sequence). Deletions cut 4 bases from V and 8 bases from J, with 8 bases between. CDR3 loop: CASSWDLEAFF. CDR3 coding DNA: TGTGCCAGCAGCTGGGACCTAGAAGCTTTCTTT.

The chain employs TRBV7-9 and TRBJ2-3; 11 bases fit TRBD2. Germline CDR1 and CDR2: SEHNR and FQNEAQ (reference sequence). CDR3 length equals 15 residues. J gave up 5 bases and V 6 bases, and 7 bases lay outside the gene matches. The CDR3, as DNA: TGTGCCAGCAGAAGACTAGCGGGATGGAGAGATACGCAGTATTTT. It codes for CASRRLAGWRDTQYF.

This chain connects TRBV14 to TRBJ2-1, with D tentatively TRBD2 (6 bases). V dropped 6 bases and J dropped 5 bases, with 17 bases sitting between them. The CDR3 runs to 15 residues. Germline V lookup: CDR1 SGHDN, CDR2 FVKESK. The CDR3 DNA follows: TGTGCCAGCAGTCACCGGGACTCCCTCGACAATGAGCAGTTCTTC. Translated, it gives CASSHRDSLDNEQFF.

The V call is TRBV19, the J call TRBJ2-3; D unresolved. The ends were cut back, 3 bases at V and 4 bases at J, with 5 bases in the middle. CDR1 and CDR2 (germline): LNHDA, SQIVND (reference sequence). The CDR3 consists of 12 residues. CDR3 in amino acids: CASSMGADTQYF. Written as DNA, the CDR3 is TGTGCCAGTAGTATGGGCGCAGATACGCAGTATTTT.

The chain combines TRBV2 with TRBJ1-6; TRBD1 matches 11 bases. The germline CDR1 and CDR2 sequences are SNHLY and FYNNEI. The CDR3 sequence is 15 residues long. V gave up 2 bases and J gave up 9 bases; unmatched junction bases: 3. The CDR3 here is CASSEIGQGASPLHF. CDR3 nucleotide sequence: TGTGCCAGCAGTGAAATCGGACAGGGGGCTTCACCCCTCCACTTT. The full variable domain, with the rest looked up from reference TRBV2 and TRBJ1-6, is EPEVTQTPSHQVTQMGQEVILRCVPISNHLYFYWYRQILGQKVEFLVSFYNNEISEKSEIFDDQFSVERPDGSNFTLKIRSTKLEDSAMYFCASSEIGQGASPLHFGNGTRLTVT.

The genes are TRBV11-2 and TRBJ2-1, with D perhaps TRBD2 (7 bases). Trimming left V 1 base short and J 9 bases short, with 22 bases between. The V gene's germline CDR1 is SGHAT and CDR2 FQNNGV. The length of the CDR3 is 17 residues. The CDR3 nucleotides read TGTGCCAGCAGCTTAGTAATGGGGGCTAGCGGAGGTGGTGAGCAGTTCTTC. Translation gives CASSLVMGASGGGEQFF.

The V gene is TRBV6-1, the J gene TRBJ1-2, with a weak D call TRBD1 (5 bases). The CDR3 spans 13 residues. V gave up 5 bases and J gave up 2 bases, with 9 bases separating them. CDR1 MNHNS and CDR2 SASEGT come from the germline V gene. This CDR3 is CASSFTGNYGYTF. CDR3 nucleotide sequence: TGTGCCAGCAGTTTTACAGGCAACTATGGCTACACCTTC.

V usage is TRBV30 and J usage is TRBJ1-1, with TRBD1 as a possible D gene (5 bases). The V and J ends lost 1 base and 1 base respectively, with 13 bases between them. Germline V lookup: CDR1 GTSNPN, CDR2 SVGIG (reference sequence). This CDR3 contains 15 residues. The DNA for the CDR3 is TGTGCCTGGAGTGGACCGGCCGGGGGGAACACTGAAGCTTTCTTT. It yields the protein CAWSGPAGGNTEAFF.

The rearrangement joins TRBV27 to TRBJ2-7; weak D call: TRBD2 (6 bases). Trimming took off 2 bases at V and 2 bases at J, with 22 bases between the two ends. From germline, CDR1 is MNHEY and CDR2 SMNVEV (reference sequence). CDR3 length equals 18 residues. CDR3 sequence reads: CASSLTTGRRREAYEQYF. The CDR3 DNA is TGTGCCAGCAGTTTAACGACCGGGCGGAGGCGGGAAGCCTACGAGCAGTACTTC.

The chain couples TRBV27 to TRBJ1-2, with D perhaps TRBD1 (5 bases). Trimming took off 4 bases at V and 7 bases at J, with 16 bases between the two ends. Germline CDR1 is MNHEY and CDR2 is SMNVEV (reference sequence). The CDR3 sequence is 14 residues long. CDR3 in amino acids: CASSSRPGPAGYTF. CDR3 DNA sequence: TGTGCCAGCAGTTCCCGACCAGGGCCCGCTGGCTACACCTTC.

DNA of the CDR3: TGTGCCAGCAGTGAAGAAGGGGGTTCACCCCTCCACTTT. Translated, it gives CASSEEGGSPLHF. The chain uses TRBV2 and TRBJ1-6; possible D gene TRBD1, 6 bases. Germline V gene data show CDR1 as SNHLY and CDR2 as FYNNEI. The CDR3 has 13 amino acids. V dropped 1 base and J dropped 9 bases, with 7 bases sitting between them.

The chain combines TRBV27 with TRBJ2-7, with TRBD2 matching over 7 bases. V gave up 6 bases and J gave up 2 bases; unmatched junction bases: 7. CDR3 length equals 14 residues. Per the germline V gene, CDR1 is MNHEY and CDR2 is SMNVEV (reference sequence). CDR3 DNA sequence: TGTGCCAGCAGCTCGGGACTAAGAGCCTACGAGCAGTACTTC. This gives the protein CASSSGLRAYEQYF.

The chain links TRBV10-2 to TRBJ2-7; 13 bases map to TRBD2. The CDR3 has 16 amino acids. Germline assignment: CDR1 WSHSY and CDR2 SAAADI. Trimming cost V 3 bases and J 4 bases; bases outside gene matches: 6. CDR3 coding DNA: TGCGCCAGCAGTGAAGGACTAGCGGGAGTAAGGTACGAGCAGTACTTC. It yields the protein CASSEGLAGVRYEQYF.

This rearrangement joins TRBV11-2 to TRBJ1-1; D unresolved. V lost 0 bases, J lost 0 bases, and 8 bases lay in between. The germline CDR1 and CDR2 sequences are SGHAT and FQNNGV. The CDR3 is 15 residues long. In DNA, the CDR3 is TGTGCCAGCAGCTTAGAGGACCGCATGAACACTGAAGCTTTCTTT. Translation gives CASSLEDRMNTEAFF.